This T cell receptor (beta chain) emerged from a study of CD8 T cells in ankylosing spondylitis. CDR1 is SGHRS and CDR2 is YFSETQ in the germline V gene. This CDR3 has 16 residues. With V trimmed by 0 bases and J by 5 bases, 6 bases remained unmatched. Remarks on this clonotype: Its target is not known.

Broader study findings: There was a TCR beta motif, made of 7 to 9 highly homologous variants, that appeared characteristic of ankylosing spondylitis blood.

From the 5' RACE reads, TCRdb called clonotypes with MiXCR, one entry per CDR3 protein. The sample yields around 480,000 distinct CDR3 sequences, 15% to 20% seen once. The sequencing sample was made of blood, either unsorted or a sorted T cell fraction (not recorded which). The chain combines TRBV5-1 with TRBJ2-2; the match to TRBD1 covers 8 bases. This sequence was found in a male donor with ankylosing spondylitis. In nucleotides, the CDR3 is TGCGCCAGCAGCTTGGCCCCGGGACAGGTAACCGGGGAGCTGTTTTTT. This gives the protein CASSLAPGQVTGELFF.